At least ten counts were recorded for the clone carrying this T cell receptor (beta chain). This sample is part of a study of T cells in Graves' hyperthyroidism and ophthalmopathy. Researchers amplified the TCR beta CDR3 regions from RNA transcripts. HTBI primers were employed in a first-round RT-PCR of the TCR CDR3. TCRdb recomputed calls from the multiplex PCR reads with MiXCR, one row per CDR3 protein. The data show 530,000 or so distinct CDR3 sequences, about a sixth seen once. In germline, CDR1 is SGHTA, CDR2 FQGNSA. The CDR3 is made up of 15 amino acids. V was pared by 2 bases and J by 4 bases, with 14 bases between.

This TCR derives from a woman between 18 and 30 years old with Graves' ophthalmopathy. Sequenced sample: blood. This chain joins TRBV7-2 and TRBJ1-1, with D maybe TRBD1 (6 bases). The CDR3 spells CASSLSPGAVTEAFF. The CDR3 DNA reads TGTGCCAGCAGCTTATCCCCAGGGGCGGTCACTGAAGCTTTCTTT.